The rows below give T cell receptor beta chains drawn from one sample of a study of identical twins. In TCRdb, the 5' RACE reads were re-called with MiXCR into one record per CDR3 protein. The sample comprises around 490,000 distinct CDR3 sequences, approximately 14% of which are singletons, and around 0.98% rests with the top ten. The sample also formed part of further work on yellow fever vaccine responses in identical twins.

The sequenced sample consisted of CD4+ T cells sorted from blood. The receptors were sampled from a woman aged 18-35 years in good health. Both conserved end residues are part of each CDR3. The D gene is left open where the match is weak. Not all rows give a size; the values are once, few, many and, for expanded clones, a class.

V	size	D	J	CDR3	DNA
TRBV28	.	TRBD2	TRBJ2-5	CASATSVQETQYF	TGTGCCAGCGCGACTAGCGTTCAAGAGACCCAGTACTTC
TRBV7-6	.	TRBD1	TRBJ2-7	CASSRSGTGSDEQYF	TGTGCCAGCAGTCGCTCCGGGACAGGGTCCGACGAGCAGTACTTC
TRBV5-1	.	.	TRBJ2-2	CASSLVFDTGDLFF	TGCGCCAGCAGCTTGGTATTCGACACCGGGGATCTGTTTTTT
TRBV5-1	few	.	TRBJ1-2	CASSFPGDDYTF	TGCGCCAGCAGCTTTCCAGGGGATGACTACACCTTC
TRBV7-2	few	.	TRBJ1-5	CASSLSFGNQPQHF	TGTGCCAGCAGCTTAAGTTTCGGAAATCAGCCCCAGCATTTT
TRBV7-6	.	.	TRBJ2-7	CASSLGQSTGFGSYEQYF	TGTGCCAGCAGCTTAGGCCAATCCACAGGGTTCGGATCCTACGAGCAGTACTTC
TRBV7-2	few	.	TRBJ2-7	CASSDPGKPYEQYF	TGTGCCAGCAGTGACCCAGGGAAACCCTACGAGCAGTACTTC
TRBV28	.	TRBD1	TRBJ2-7	CASSIRTGIYEQYF	TGTGCCAGCAGCATAAGGACAGGCATATACGAGCAGTACTTC
TRBV20-1	once	.	TRBJ2-1	CSSSRGGRGQFF	TGCAGTTCAAGTAGGGGGGGGAGGGGGCAGTTCTTC
TRBV6-2/TRBV6-3	.	.	TRBJ2-5	CASRSLGTQYF	TGTGCCAGCCGGTCCCTAGGGACCCAGTACTTC
TRBV3-1	few	.	TRBJ2-1	CASGEGAYNEQFF	TGTGCCAGCGGGGAGGGGGCCTACAATGAGCAGTTCTTC
TRBV29-1	.	.	TRBJ2-7	CSVQGGPGSGRNADF	TGCAGCGTCCAAGGGGGGCCCGGTTCGGGGCGAAACGCAGACTTC
TRBV7-2	.	.	TRBJ2-3	CASSLDTYTQYF	TGTGCCAGCAGCTTAGACACCTATACGCAGTATTTT
TRBV12-3/TRBV12-4	many	.	TRBJ1-5	CASTLSGDQPQHF	TGTGCCAGCACCCTGTCAGGGGATCAGCCCCAGCATTTT
TRBV20-1	.	.	TRBJ2-7	CSASPAVPYYEQYF	TGCAGTGCTAGTCCCGCAGTCCCCTACTACGAGCAGTACTTC
TRBV6-2/TRBV6-3	.	TRBD1	TRBJ2-2	CASGTGGWLGELFF	TGTGCCAGCGGGACAGGTGGATGGCTGGGGGAGCTGTTTTTT
TRBV15	.	.	TRBJ2-7	CATSRERLTGNSYEQYF	TGTGCCACCAGCAGAGAAAGATTGACAGGTAACTCCTACGAGCAGTACTTC